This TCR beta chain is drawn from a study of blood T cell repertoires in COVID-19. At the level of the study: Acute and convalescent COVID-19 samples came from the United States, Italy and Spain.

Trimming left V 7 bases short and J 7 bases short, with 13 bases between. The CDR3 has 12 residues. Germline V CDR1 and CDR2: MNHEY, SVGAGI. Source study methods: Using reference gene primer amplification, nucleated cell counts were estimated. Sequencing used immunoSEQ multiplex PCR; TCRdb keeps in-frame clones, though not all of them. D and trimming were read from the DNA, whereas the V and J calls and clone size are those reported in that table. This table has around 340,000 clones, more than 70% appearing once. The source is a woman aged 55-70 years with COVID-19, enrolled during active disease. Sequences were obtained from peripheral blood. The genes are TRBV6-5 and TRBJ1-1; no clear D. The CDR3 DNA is TGTGCCAGCAAGAAACGGGGATTTGAAGCTTTCTTT. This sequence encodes CASKKRGFEAFF.